A single sample gave rise to the 8 T cell receptor beta chains below, sequenced in a study of blood T cell repertoires in COVID-19. The assay was immunoSEQ multiplex PCR, and TCRdb's table has in-frame clones only and misses some. This sample has about 240,000 clones, with 80% to 90% found just once. The sample was PBMCs or T cells enriched from blood (not recorded which). These receptors were collected from a woman aged 25 to 39 who had recovered from COVID-19.

This sequence joins TRBV5-6 and TRBJ1-2; 9 bases are a match to TRBD1. CDR1 is SGHDT, CDR2 YYEEEE, per germline. This CDR3 has 14 amino acids. V gave up 2 bases and J gave up 8 bases; unmatched junction bases: 7. CDR3 protein: CASSFQQGASGYTF. Here the CDR3 DNA reads TGTGCCAGCAGCTTCCAACAGGGGGCGTCCGGCTACACCTTC. The full variable domain, rest sourced from reference TRBV5-6 and TRBJ1-2, is DAGVTQSPTHLIKTRGQQVTLRCSPKSGHDTVSWYQQALGQGPQFIFQYYEEEERQRGNFPDRFSGHQFPNYSSELNVNALLLGDSALYLCASSFQQGASGYTFGSGTRLTVV.

This rearrangement joins TRBV6-4 to TRBJ1-4; a possible D gene is TRBD1 (5 bases). Per germline, CDR1 MRHNA and CDR2 SNTAGT. The CDR3 covers 15 residues. With 5 bases removed from V and 5 bases from J, the gap between germline ends came to 15 bases. In DNA form, the CDR3 reads TGTGCCAGCAGTCAGAGCCAGGGAAAGAATGAAAAACTGTTTTTT. Its protein is CASSQSQGKNEKLFF.

This chain uses TRBV7-2 with TRBJ2-7; D unclear. Germline loops: CDR1 SGHTA, CDR2 FQGNSA. V lost 1 base and J 3 bases, leaving 7 bases between the germline ends. The CDR3 totals 13 residues. The CDR3 reads CASSLVVNYEQYF. In DNA form, the CDR3 reads TGTGCCAGCAGCTTAGTTGTCAACTACGAGCAGTACTTC. The whole variable domain, filled in from reference TRBV7-2 and TRBJ2-7, reads GAGVSQSPSNKVTEKGKDVELRCDPISGHTALYWYRQSLGQGLEFLIYFQGNSAPDKSGLPSDRFSAERTGGSVSTLTIQRTQQEDSAVYLCASSLVVNYEQYFGPGTRLTVT.

The chain links TRBV9 to TRBJ2-7; TRBD1 might be the D (6 bases). The V gene's germline CDR1 is SGDLS and CDR2 YYNGEE. The CDR3 is 14 residues long. V lost 3 bases to trimming and J lost 7 bases, with 17 bases between them. The CDR3: CASSAQQGSGEQYF. The DNA for the CDR3 is TGTGCCAGCAGCGCCCAACAGGGTTCGGGTGAGCAGTACTTC.

V gene TRBV18 combines with J gene TRBJ2-1; D is unresolved. The CDR3 consists of 15 residues. Germline CDR1 reads KGHSH; CDR2 reads LQKENI. Trimming cost V 3 bases and J 7 bases, with 16 bases left between them. The CDR3 spells CASSPPRYPLNEQFF. DNA of the CDR3: TGTGCCAGCTCACCTCCGAGGTATCCCTTAAATGAGCAGTTCTTC.

This chain joins TRBV28 and TRBJ2-7, with D possibly TRBD2 on 5 matching bases. Trimming cost V 4 bases and J 4 bases, with 14 bases left between them. Germline CDR1 MDHEN, CDR2 SYDVKM. The CDR3 totals 14 residues. This CDR3 reads CASSSLLLGYEQYF. The CDR3, as DNA: TGTGCCAGCAGTTCCCTCCTACTAGGTTACGAGCAGTACTTC.

The chain has TRBV27 and TRBJ1-2; 8 nucleotides align to TRBD1. CDR3 length equals 15 residues. Germline V gives CDR1 MNHEY, CDR2 SMNVEV (reference sequence). V lost 5 bases, J lost 5 bases, and 10 bases stayed unmatched. CDR3 loop: CASSNETGVRYGYTF. The CDR3 DNA reads as TGTGCCAGCAGTAACGAGACAGGGGTGCGTTATGGCTACACCTTC.

The genes are TRBV9 and TRBJ2-1; D is perhaps TRBD2 (5 bases). The CDR3 contains 15 residues. Germline CDR1 and CDR2: SGDLS and YYNGEE. V lost 1 base and J lost 2, with 10 bases in between. The CDR3 nucleotides are TGTGCCAGCAGCGTACGGGGATTAACCTACAATGAGCAGTTCTTC. Translated: CASSVRGLTYNEQFF.